Presented here are 20 T cell receptor beta chains from one specimen sequenced in a study of early T cells in non-severe SARS-CoV-2 infection (dated by TCRdb to the early 2020s). The library was made by 5' RACE. TCRdb lists the instrument as NextSeq 500. TCRdb trimmed public reads at Q25 via fastp, called clones via MiXCR and kept in-frame beta chains. Records with the same CDR3 protein are collapsed into one entry carrying the most frequent genes and DNA. Recorded for this sample are 45,000 to 55,000 distinct CDR3 sequences; under 7.5% of them occurred a single time. The biggest ten clones account for under 5% of the sample. Input material: whole blood. Receptors originate from an adult who was a healthcare worker with PCR-confirmed SARS-CoV-2 infection or an uninfected control (not recorded which).

The chain combines TRBV20-1 with TRBJ2-7; D perhaps matches TRBD2 (5 bases). V was clipped by 0 bases and J by 7 bases, with 19 bases between them. The CDR3 has 15 residues. Germline loops: CDR1 DFQATT, CDR2 SNEGSKA (reference sequence). CDR3 amino acids: CSAREGNVITGEQYF. The CDR3 nucleotides are TGCAGTGCTAGAGAAGGGAACGTAATTACGGGAGAGCAGTACTTC.

This clonotype occurred a few times. The chain uses TRBV20-1 and TRBJ2-3, with 14 bases aligning to TRBD2. In germline, CDR1 is DFQATT, CDR2 SNEGSKA (reference sequence). The junction had 8 bases not matched to a gene; V was cut back by 5 bases and J by 4 bases. CDR3 length: 16 residues. The CDR3 sequence: CSAQGLAGVGSDTQYF. The CDR3 coding sequence is TGCAGTGCTCAGGGACTAGCGGGGGTGGGTTCAGATACGCAGTATTTT.

This clonotype was counted a few times. In nucleotides, the CDR3 is TGCGCCAGCAGCCCCGGGGGCAATGAGCAGTTCTTC. This encodes CASSPGGNEQFF. The chain uses TRBV4-1 and TRBJ2-1, with D possibly TRBD2 on 6 matching bases. The CDR3 spans 12 residues. CDR1 is MGHRA and CDR2 is YSYEKL in the germline V gene. Trimming shortened V by 4 bases and J by 6 bases, and 7 bases separated the two germline ends.

The table lists this clonotype with many counts. The chain carries TRBV9 and TRBJ2-2; tentative D call: TRBD1 (5 bases). CDR3 length equals 16 residues. With 0 bases removed from V and 7 bases from J, the gap between germline ends came to 16 bases. CDR1 and CDR2 from the germline V gene are SGDLS and YYNGEE. This CDR3 is CASSVGQGKRIGELFF. CDR3 nucleotide sequence: TGTGCCAGCAGCGTAGGGCAGGGAAAAAGAATCGGGGAGCTGTTTTTT. The full variable domain, its missing parts supplied by reference TRBV9 and TRBJ2-2, is DSGVTQTPKHLITATGQRVTLRCSPRSGDLSVYWYQQSLDQGLQFLIQYYNGEERAKGNILERFSAQQFPDLHSELNLSSLELGDSALYFCASSVGQGKRIGELFFGEGSRLTVL.

This clonotype appeared a few times. The rearrangement uses TRBV7-8 and TRBJ1-2, with D hard to call. Between the trimmed V and J ends, which lost 2 bases and 0 bases, there was a span of 10 bases. The CDR3 consists of 15 residues. From germline, CDR1 is SGHVS and CDR2 FQNEAQ. In DNA form, the CDR3 reads TGTGCCAGCAGCTTATCAAGGCTTACTAACTATGGCTACACCTTC. Its translation: CASSLSRLTNYGYTF.

Ten or more counts support this clonotype. This chain joins TRBV4-3 and TRBJ1-1; the D is unclear. The germline V and J ends were trimmed by 4 bases and 4 bases, with 13 bases remaining between them. Germline CDR1 and CDR2: LGHNA and YSLEER. CDR3 length: 14 amino acids. The CDR3 region is CASSRQNSGTEAFF. DNA for the CDR3: TGCGCCAGCAGCCGTCAAAACAGTGGCACTGAAGCTTTCTTT.

The sample holds many counts of this clonotype. The rearrangement uses TRBV14 and TRBJ2-3; D is uncertain. Trimming pared 1 base from V and 2 bases from J, leaving 7 bases between. This CDR3 is 14 amino acids long. Germline V gene sequence: CDR1 SGHDN, CDR2 FVKESK. The chain's CDR3 is CASSQVKDTDTQYF. The CDR3 DNA reads as TGTGCCAGCAGCCAAGTAAAGGACACAGATACGCAGTATTTT.

There are many counts of this clonotype. The chain has TRBV7-2 and TRBJ2-7, with D possibly matching TRBD1 (6 bases). The V end was cut by 5 bases, the J end by 3 bases, with 11 bases between. CDR3 length: 13 amino acids. In germline, CDR1 is SGHTA, CDR2 FQGNSA. The CDR3 sequence is CASSLEQGYEQYF. CDR3 coding DNA: TGTGCCAGCAGCCTAGAACAGGGCTACGAGCAGTACTTC.

This clonotype has ten or more counts. The chain recombines TRBV4-1 with TRBJ1-5; D is unclear. This CDR3 spans 18 amino acids. The germline V and J ends were trimmed by 0 bases and 7 bases, with 22 bases remaining between them. Germline CDR1 MGHRA, CDR2 YSYEKL. The CDR3: CASSQDNPQLGFLQPQHF. For the CDR3, the DNA is TGCGCCAGCAGCCAAGATAACCCCCAACTTGGGTTCCTGCAGCCCCAGCATTTT.

This clonotype was seen many times. This CDR3 is CASSDGQPNQPQHF. The DNA for the CDR3 is TGTGCCAGCAGCGACGGACAGCCCAATCAGCCCCAGCATTTT. The genes are TRBV9 and TRBJ1-5; a weak D match, TRBD1 (6 bases). The CDR3 consists of 14 residues. Trimming shortened V by 3 bases and J by 3 bases, and 10 bases separated the two germline ends. CDR1 and CDR2 (germline): SGDLS, YYNGEE.

There are many counts of this clonotype. The chain combines TRBV4-2 with TRBJ1-3; D is unresolved. The germline V gene encodes CDR1 LGHNA and CDR2 YNFKEQ. The length of the CDR3 is 15 residues. Between the trimmed V and J ends, which lost 0 bases and 4 bases, there was a span of 10 bases. The CDR3 DNA reads as TGTGCCAGCAGCCAAGATTTGACACGCGGAAACACCATATATTTT. It codes for CASSQDLTRGNTIYF.

The chain carries TRBV25-1 and TRBJ1-4; D unclear. Trimming left V 4 bases short and J 2 bases short, with 5 bases between. Germline V gene lookup returns CDR1 MGHDK and CDR2 SYGVNS. This CDR3 contains 13 residues. CDR3 loop: CASSAQTNEKLFF. The CDR3, as DNA: TGTGCCAGCAGTGCACAGACTAATGAAAAACTGTTTTTT.

This clonotype occurred many times. V is TRBV3-2 and J is TRBJ2-7; the DNA was not compared with TRBD1, the D call given in the table. TRBV3-2 is tagged as a pseudogene. This CDR3 is built from 16 residues. As DNA, the CDR3 is TGTGCCAGCAGCCAAGCGAACAGGGGGCACTCCTACGAGCAGTACTTC. Amino acid sequence: CASSQANRGHSYEQYF.

This clonotype was seen many times. The chain carries TRBV12-3 or TRBV12-4 and TRBJ1-5; no clear D gene. This CDR3 is built from 11 residues. V was cut by 5 bases and J by 9 bases, with 8 bases left in between. The CDR3 is CASSRSGPQHF. The CDR3 DNA reads as TGTGCCAGCAGTAGAAGTGGGCCCCAGCATTTT.

This clonotype has only a few counts. V is TRBV6-1 and J is TRBJ2-3; possible D gene TRBD2, 5 bases. V lost 3 bases to trimming and J lost 3 bases, with 7 bases between them. The CDR3 is made up of 13 amino acids. Germline V gene sequence: CDR1 MNHNS, CDR2 SASEGT. The CDR3 DNA reads as TGTGCCAGCAGTGACGGCGGGACAGATACGCAGTATTTT. It specifies CASSDGGTDTQYF.

The chain joins TRBV9 to TRBJ2-7; 9 bases agree with TRBD1. V dropped 2 bases and J dropped 6; count of bases not matched to a gene: 3. Germline V lookup: CDR1 SGDLS, CDR2 YYNGEE. CDR3 length equals 13 residues. The CDR3 nucleotides read TGTGCCAGCAGCGTCGGACAGGGGATCGAGCAGTACTTC. Translation: CASSVGQGIEQYF.

This clonotype was detected ten times or more. V gene TRBV11-2 combines with J gene TRBJ2-1; 10 nucleotides line up with TRBD2. The V segment lost 3 bases and the J segment 10 bases; nucleotides outside the gene matches: 3. This CDR3 is built from 13 residues. Germline V CDR1 and CDR2: SGHAT, FQNNGV. CDR3 loop: CASSFALAGEQFF. The DNA of the CDR3 is TGTGCCAGCAGCTTCGCACTAGCGGGGGAGCAGTTCTTC.

At least ten counts were recorded for this clonotype. V usage is TRBV28 and J usage is TRBJ2-6; tentative D call: TRBD2 (5 bases). Trimming left V 6 bases short and J 2 bases short, with 8 bases between. The CDR3 runs 14 residues. Germline V lookup: CDR1 MDHEN, CDR2 SYDVKM. CDR3 sequence: CASSMRAGANVLTF. The CDR3 bases are TGTGCCAGCAGCATGAGGGCTGGGGCCAACGTCCTGACTTTC.

The chain is built from TRBV7-9 and TRBJ2-3, with 10 bases that match TRBD2. Unmatched junction bases numbered 9, after V lost 6 bases and J lost 0 bases. The CDR3 loop spans 17 amino acids. Looked up from germline, CDR1 is SEHNR and CDR2 is FQNEAQ (reference sequence). Here the CDR3 reads CASRPPSGGFSTDTQYF. For the CDR3, the DNA is TGTGCCAGCAGACCTCCTAGCGGGGGCTTTAGCACAGATACGCAGTATTTT.

This clonotype was detected many times. V is TRBV27 and J is TRBJ1-5; a possible D gene is TRBD1 (6 bases). CDR1 is MNHEY and CDR2 is SMNVEV in the germline V gene (reference sequence). V was cut by 3 bases and J by 7 bases, with 13 bases left in between. This CDR3 has 14 residues. The CDR3 coding sequence is TGTGCCAGCAGTTTCTCAGGGGCACGCCAGCCCCAGCATTTT. Amino acids: CASSFSGARQPQHF.